The subject of this entry is one TCR beta chain. Its antigen remains unidentified. The sample belongs to a study of early stage breast cancer tumors. General study results and limits: Comparing each tissue with blood distinguished tumor from normal in about 85% of the 16 patients. Bulk DNA sequencing of unsorted cells missed chain pairing and markers.

Profiling relied on immunoSEQ multiplex PCR, and the TCRdb table lists in-frame clones only, not all of them. The table has some 70,000 clones, 70% to 85% seen once. Material for sequencing was blood. This clonotype was sampled from a person aged 55 to 75 with breast cancer.

The CDR3 nucleotides read TGCGCCAGCAGTGAAGACCCCGCCCGAGAGACCCAGTACTTC. The encoded protein is CASSEDPARETQYF. This chain joins TRBV10-1 and TRBJ2-5, with D unclear. V dropped 3 bases and J dropped 4 bases, with 12 bases sitting between them. This CDR3 comprises 14 residues. Germline V CDR1 and CDR2: WNHNN, SYGVQD (reference sequence).